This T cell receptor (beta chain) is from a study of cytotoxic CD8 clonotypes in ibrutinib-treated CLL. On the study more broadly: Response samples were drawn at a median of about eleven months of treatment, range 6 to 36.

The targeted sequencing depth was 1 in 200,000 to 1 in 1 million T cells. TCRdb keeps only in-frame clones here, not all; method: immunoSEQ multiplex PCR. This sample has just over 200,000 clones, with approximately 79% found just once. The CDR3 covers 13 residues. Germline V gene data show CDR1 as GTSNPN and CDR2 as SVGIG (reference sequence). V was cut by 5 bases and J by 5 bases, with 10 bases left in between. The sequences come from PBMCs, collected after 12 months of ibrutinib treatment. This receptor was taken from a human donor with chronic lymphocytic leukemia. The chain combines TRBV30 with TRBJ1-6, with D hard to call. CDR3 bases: TGTGCCTGGGGTCCGGCCCATAATTCACCCCTCCACTTT. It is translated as CAWGPAHNSPLHF.